A selection of T cell receptor beta chains follows, all from one sample in a study of blood T cells in healthy people across ages. TCRdb redid the calling of the 5' RACE reads with MiXCR, one entry per CDR3 protein. This sample yields under 800,000 distinct CDR3 sequences, of which roughly 21% are seen a single time; roughly 3.7% belongs to the top ten. The source material was blood. These receptors originate from an older man in good health. CDR3s include the opening cysteine and the closing phenylalanine or tryptophan. A D gene is named only where the DNA matches it firmly. Some rows mark clone size as missing; the rest say once, few, many or name a class of expanded clone.

v_call,d_call,clone_size,j_call,cdr3_nt,cdr3_aa
TRBV12-3/TRBV12-4,TRBD1,few,TRBJ1-1,TGTGCCAGCGGAGGGACAGGCTCCACTGAAGCTTTCTTT,CASGGTGSTEAFF
TRBV6-5,TRBD1,many,TRBJ2-5,TGCGCCAGCAGCTACAGGGGGCGAGAGACCCAGTACTTC,CASSYRGRETQYF
TRBV20-1,NA,few,TRBJ2-1,TGCAGTGCTAGGGACTTTTACAATGAGCAGTTCTTC,CSARDFYNEQFF
TRBV28,NA,few,TRBJ2-1,TGTGCCAGCAGTTTCCAAAACAATGAGCAGTTCTTC,CASSFQNNEQFF
TRBV7-9,TRBD1,NA,TRBJ2-7,TGTGCCAGCAGCCTTGCGACAGGGGCCTTTGAGCAGTACTTC,CASSLATGAFEQYF
TRBV5-1,TRBD2,many,TRBJ2-5,TGCGCCAGCAGCTTAACTAGCGGGAGTATGGAGACCCAGTACTTC,CASSLTSGSMETQYF
TRBV5-1,NA,few,TRBJ1-1,TGCGCCAGCAGGGTGAGACGGCACACTGAAGCTTTCTTT,CASRVRRHTEAFF
TRBV5-5,TRBD2,few,TRBJ2-7,TGTGCCAGCAGTACCGGGACATCGGGACTAGCGGGCCCTGGGCAGTACTTC,CASSTGTSGLAGPGQYF
TRBV20-1,NA,few,TRBJ1-1,TGCAGTGCTAGAGAACCGGGGGCGGACACTGAAGCTTTCTTT,CSAREPGADTEAFF
TRBV29-1,NA,NA,TRBJ2-5,TGCAGCATAGGCACCTCGGGAGAGACCCAGTACTTC,CSIGTSGETQYF
TRBV2,NA,NA,TRBJ1-2,TGTGCCAGCGGGAGGCAGTATGGCTACACCTTC,CASGRQYGYTF
TRBV5-5,TRBD1,few,TRBJ1-1,TGTGCCAGCAGCGCGGGACAGGGGCGTGAAGCTTTCTTT,CASSAGQGREAFF
TRBV12-3/TRBV12-4,NA,NA,TRBJ2-1,TGTGCCAGCGGTGGTGAGCAGTTCTTC,CASGGEQFF
TRBV20-1,NA,NA,TRBJ2-1,TGCGGTGCTAGCCTAGATGCCTACAATGAGCAGTTCTTC,CGASLDAYNEQFF
TRBV20-1,NA,few,TRBJ1-4,TGCAGTGCTAGAGATCGTCGGGCCCCAGGAGAAAAACTGTTTTTT,CSARDRRAPGEKLFF
TRBV5-5,NA,many,TRBJ1-1,TGTGCCAGCAGCTTGACAGCTATGAACACTGAAGCTTTCTTT,CASSLTAMNTEAFF
TRBV2,NA,NA,TRBJ1-6,TGTGCCAGCAACGGGGCTGGGAGGAATTCACCCCTCCACTTT,CASNGAGRNSPLHF
TRBV12-3/TRBV12-4,TRBD1,few,TRBJ1-5,TGTGCCAGCAGTTTAGCATCCTACCCGGGACAGGGGAGCAATCAGCTCCAGCATTTT,CASSLASYPGQGSNQLQHF
TRBV5-1,TRBD1,NA,TRBJ2-7,TGCGCCAGCAGCTCTACAGGGGGAACCTACGAGCAGTACTTC,CASSSTGGTYEQYF
TRBV20-1,NA,NA,TRBJ2-5,TGCAGTGCTAGAGATCGTGTAGGGCTCCAAGAGACCCAGTACTTC,CSARDRVGLQETQYF
TRBV12-3/TRBV12-4,NA,many,TRBJ1-4,TGTGCCAGCAACAAGGGGACTATAGAGGAAAAACTGTTTTTT,CASNKGTIEEKLFF
TRBV5-1,NA,many,TRBJ1-3,TGCGCCAGCAGCAGGGAGGGAGCGACTGGAAACACCATATATTTT,CASSREGATGNTIYF
TRBV20-1,NA,few,TRBJ2-4,TGCAGCGCGAAGCGTCAGGGGGCCAAAAACATTCAGTACTTC,CSAKRQGAKNIQYF
TRBV10-3,TRBD1,NA,TRBJ1-1,TGTGCCATCAGTGATTTGACAGGGGGCACTGAAGCTTTCTTT,CAISDLTGGTEAFF
TRBV9,NA,few,TRBJ2-5,TGTGCCAGCAGCCCCAGTGCTCGTCGGAATCAAGAGACCCAGTACTTC,CASSPSARRNQETQYF
TRBV20-1,NA,NA,TRBJ2-6,TGCAGTGCCAGAGAGGGCTCTGGGGCCAACGTCCTGACTTTC,CSAREGSGANVLTF
TRBV7-9,NA,few,TRBJ2-1,TGTGCCAGCAGCCCTACCCCCCGGGGTAGCGGCCAGAAGCAGTTCTTC,CASSPTPRGSGQKQFF
TRBV20-1,TRBD2,few,TRBJ2-1,TGCAGTGCTCGGACTAGCGGGAGCAGGAATGAGCAGTTCTTC,CSARTSGSRNEQFF
TRBV15,NA,few,TRBJ1-4,TGTGCCACCAGCAGAGGTGGAGCAACTAATGAAAAACTGTTTTTT,CATSRGGATNEKLFF
TRBV14,NA,few,TRBJ1-1,TGTGCCAGCAGCAAACCGGGGGTAGGAGGCCGAGAAGCTTTCTTT,CASSKPGVGGREAFF
TRBV6-2/TRBV6-3,NA,few,TRBJ2-7,TGTGCCAGCAGCCGGGAAGAATTTTACGAGCAGTACTTC,CASSREEFYEQYF
TRBV29-1,NA,NA,TRBJ1-4,TGCAGCGCAGCTGGTGGAAACGGCGAAAAACTGTTTTTT,CSAAGGNGEKLFF
TRBV5-1,TRBD1,NA,TRBJ2-7,TGCGCCAGCAGCAAAGACAGGGACGAGCAGTACTTC,CASSKDRDEQYF
TRBV10-3,NA,few,TRBJ2-1,TGTGCCATCAGTGAAAACAATGAGCAGTTCTTC,CAISENNEQFF